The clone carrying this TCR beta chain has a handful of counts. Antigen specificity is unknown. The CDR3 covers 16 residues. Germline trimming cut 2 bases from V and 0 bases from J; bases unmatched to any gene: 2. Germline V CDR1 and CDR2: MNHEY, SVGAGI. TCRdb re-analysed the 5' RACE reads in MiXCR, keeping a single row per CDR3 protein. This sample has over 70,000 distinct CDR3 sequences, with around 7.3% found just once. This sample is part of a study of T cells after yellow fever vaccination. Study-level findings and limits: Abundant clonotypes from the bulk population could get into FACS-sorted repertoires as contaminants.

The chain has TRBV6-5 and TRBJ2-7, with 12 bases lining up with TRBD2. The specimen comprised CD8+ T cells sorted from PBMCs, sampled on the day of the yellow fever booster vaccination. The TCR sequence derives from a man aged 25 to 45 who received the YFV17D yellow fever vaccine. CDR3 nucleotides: TGTGCCAGCAGTTACCAACTAGCGGGAGGCTCCTACGAGCAGTACTTC. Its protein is CASSYQLAGGSYEQYF.